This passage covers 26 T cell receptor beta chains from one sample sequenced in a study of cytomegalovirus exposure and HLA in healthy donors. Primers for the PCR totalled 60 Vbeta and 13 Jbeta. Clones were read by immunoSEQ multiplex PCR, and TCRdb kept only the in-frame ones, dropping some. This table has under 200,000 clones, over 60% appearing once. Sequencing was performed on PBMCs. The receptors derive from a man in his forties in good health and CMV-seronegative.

The CDR3 DNA reads TGTGCCAGCAGCCGCCCCGGGGGGATTGGAAACACCATATATTTT. It codes for CASSRPGGIGNTIYF. The chain recombines TRBV6-5 with TRBJ1-3; D may be TRBD1 (5 bases). The germline V gene encodes CDR1 MNHEY and CDR2 SVGAGI. CDR3 size: 15 residues. Trimming stripped 6 bases from V and 3 bases from J, with 15 bases between.

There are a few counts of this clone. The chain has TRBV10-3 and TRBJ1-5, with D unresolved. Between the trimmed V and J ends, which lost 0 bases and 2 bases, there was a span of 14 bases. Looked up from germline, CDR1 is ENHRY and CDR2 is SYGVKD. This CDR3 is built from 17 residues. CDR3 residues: CAISESRGYMGNQPQHF. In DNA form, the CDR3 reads TGTGCCATCAGTGAGTCGAGAGGGTACATGGGCAATCAGCCCCAGCATTTT.

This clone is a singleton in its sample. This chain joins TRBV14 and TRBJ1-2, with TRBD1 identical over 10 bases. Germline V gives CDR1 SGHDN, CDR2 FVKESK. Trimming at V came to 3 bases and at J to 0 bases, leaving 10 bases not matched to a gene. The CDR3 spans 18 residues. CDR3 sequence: CASSQTGGDPYSNYGYTF. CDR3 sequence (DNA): TGTGCCAGCAGCCAGACAGGGGGCGACCCTTATTCTAACTATGGCTACACCTTC.

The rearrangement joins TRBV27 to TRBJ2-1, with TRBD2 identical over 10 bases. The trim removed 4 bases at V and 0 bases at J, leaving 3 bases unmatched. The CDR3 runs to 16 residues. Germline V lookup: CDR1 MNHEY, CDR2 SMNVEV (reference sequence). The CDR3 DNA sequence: TGTGCCAGCAGTTCAAGGACTAGCGGCTCCTACAATGAGCAGTTCTTC. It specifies CASSSRTSGSYNEQFF.

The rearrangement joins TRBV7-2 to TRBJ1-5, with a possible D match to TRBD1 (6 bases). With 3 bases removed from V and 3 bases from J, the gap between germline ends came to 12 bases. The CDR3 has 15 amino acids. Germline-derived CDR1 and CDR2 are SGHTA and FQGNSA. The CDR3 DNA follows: TGTGCCAGCAGCTTTTCGGGGGGCATCAATCAGCCCCAGCATTTT. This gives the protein CASSFSGGINQPQHF.

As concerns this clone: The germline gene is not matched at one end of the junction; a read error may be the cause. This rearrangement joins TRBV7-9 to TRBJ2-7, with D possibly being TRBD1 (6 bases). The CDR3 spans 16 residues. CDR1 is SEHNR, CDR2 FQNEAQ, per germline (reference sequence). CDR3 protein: CSSSPPLRGNVFEQYF. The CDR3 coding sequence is TGTTCCAGCAGCCCCCCCCTAAGGGGGAATGTGTTCGAGCAGTACTTC.

This CDR3 reads CASSPVGGARETQYF. In DNA, the CDR3 is TGTGCCAGCAGCCCCGTGGGGGGGGCGAGAGAGACCCAGTACTTC. The chain is built from TRBV14 and TRBJ2-5; tentative D call: TRBD2 (7 bases). Trimming took 4 bases from V and 4 from J, leaving 16 bases between them. The CDR3 length is 15 residues. The germline V gene has CDR1 SGHDN and CDR2 FVKESK.

CDR3 protein: CASSLGPKLSYEQYF. CDR3 DNA sequence: TGTGCCAGCAGCTTGGGGCCGAAACTATCCTACGAGCAGTACTTC. The chain recombines TRBV7-2 with TRBJ2-7, with D perhaps matching TRBD1 (5 bases). The germline V and J ends were trimmed by 3 bases and 1 base, with 13 bases remaining between them. Germline lookup yields CDR1 SGHTA and CDR2 FQGNSA. The CDR3 is 15 residues long.

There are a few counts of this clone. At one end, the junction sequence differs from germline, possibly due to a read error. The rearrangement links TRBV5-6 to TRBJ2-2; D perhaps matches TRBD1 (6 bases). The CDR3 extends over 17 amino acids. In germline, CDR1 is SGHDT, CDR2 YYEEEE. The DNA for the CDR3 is TGTGCCAACAGCTTCCCCCCGGGACACTTAAACACCGGGGAGCTGTTTTTT. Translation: CANSFPPGHLNTGELFF.

The CDR3 loop reads CASSPGRGSARNQPQHF. CDR3 DNA sequence: TGTGCCAGCAGCCCGGGCAGGGGGTCAGCGCGCAATCAGCCCCAGCATTTT. V and J are TRBV7-8 and TRBJ1-5; 7 bases line up with TRBD1. V was pared by 5 bases and J by 2 bases, with 12 bases of the junction left unmatched. Germline CDR1 and CDR2: SGHVS and FQNEAQ. CDR3 length equals 17 residues. The full variable domain, in which reference TRBV7-8 and TRBJ1-5 provide the parts outside the CDR3, is GAGVSQSPRYKVAKRGQDVALRCDPISGHVSLFWYQQALGQGPEFLTYFQNEAQLDKSGLPSDRFFAERPEGSVSTLKIQRTQQEDSAVYLCASSPGRGSARNQPQHFGDGTRLSIL.

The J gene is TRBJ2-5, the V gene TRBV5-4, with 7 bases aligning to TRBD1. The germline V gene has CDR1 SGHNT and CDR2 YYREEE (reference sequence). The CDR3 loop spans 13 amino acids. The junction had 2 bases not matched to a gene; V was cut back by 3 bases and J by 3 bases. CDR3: CASSSGTEETQYF. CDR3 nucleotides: TGTGCCAGCAGCTCCGGGACAGAAGAGACCCAGTACTTC.

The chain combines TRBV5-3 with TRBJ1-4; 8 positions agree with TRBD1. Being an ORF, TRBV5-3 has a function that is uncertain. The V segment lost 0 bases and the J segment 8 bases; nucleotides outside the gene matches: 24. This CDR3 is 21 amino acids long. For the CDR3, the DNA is TGTGCCAGAAGCTTGGTGTTACCCGGGACAGGTGGGACCCGAGGCGGCGAAAAACTGTTTTTT. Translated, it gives CARSLVLPGTGGTRGGEKLFF.

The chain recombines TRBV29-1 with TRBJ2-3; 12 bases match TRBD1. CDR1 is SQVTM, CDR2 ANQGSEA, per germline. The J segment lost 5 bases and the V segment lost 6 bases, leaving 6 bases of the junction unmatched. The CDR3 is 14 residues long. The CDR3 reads CSVGDRGQVDTQYF. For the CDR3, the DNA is TGCAGCGTGGGGGACAGGGGGCAGGTAGATACGCAGTATTTT.

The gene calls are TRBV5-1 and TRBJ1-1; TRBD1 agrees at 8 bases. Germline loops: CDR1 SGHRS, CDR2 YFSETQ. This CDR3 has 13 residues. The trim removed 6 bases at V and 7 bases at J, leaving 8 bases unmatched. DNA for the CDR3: TGCGCCAGCATGCCCAATACAGGGGGTGAAGCTTTCTTT. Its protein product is CASMPNTGGEAFF.

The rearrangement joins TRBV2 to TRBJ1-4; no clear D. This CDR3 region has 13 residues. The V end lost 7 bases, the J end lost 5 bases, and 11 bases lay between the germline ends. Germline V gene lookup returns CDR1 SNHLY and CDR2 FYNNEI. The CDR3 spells CASKQEVNEKLFF. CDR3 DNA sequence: TGTGCCAGCAAGCAGGAGGTCAATGAAAAACTGTTTTTT.

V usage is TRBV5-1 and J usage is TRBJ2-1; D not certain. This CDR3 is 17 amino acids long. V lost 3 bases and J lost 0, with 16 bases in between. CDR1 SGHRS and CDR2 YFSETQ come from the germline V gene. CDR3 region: CASSWSFTASSYNEQFF. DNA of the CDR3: TGCGCCAGCAGCTGGAGCTTTACCGCTAGCTCCTACAATGAGCAGTTCTTC.

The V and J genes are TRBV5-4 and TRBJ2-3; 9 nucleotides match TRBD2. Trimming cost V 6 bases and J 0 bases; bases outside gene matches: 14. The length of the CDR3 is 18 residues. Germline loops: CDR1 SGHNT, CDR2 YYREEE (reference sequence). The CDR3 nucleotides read TGTGCCAGCAACTCCGGGAGGGGTAGCGGGGGTAGCACAGATACGCAGTATTTT. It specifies CASNSGRGSGGSTDTQYF.

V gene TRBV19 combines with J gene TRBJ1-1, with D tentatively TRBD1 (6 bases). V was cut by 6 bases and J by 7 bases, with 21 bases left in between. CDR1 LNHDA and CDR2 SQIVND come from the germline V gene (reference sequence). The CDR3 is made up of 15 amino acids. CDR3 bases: TGTGCCAGTAGCGAAACAACAGGGATCCTCATTGAAGCTTTCTTT. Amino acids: CASSETTGILIEAFF.

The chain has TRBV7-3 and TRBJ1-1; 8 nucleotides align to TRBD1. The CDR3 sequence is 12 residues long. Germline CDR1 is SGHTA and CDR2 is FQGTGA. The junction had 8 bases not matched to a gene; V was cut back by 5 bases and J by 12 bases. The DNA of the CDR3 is TGTGCCAGCAGCACATACAGGGGGGAGACTTTCTTT. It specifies CASSTYRGETFF.

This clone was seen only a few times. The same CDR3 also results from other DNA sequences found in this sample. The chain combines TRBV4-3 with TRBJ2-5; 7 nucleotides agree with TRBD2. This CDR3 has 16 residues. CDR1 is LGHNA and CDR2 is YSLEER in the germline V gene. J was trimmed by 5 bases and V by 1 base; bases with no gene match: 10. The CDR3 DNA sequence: TGCGCCAGCAGCCAAGCGACTAGCCAAACCGGGGAGACCCAGTACTTC. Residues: CASSQATSQTGETQYF.

Here the CDR3 reads CASSFWGSTEAFF. In DNA, the CDR3 is TGTGCCAGCAGCTTCTGGGGCAGCACTGAAGCTTTCTTT. The chain links TRBV7-2 to TRBJ1-1; tentatively, D is TRBD1 (5 bases). Germline CDR1 SGHTA, CDR2 FQGNSA. This CDR3 has 13 amino acids. Trimming took off 3 bases at V and 4 bases at J, with 9 bases between the two ends.

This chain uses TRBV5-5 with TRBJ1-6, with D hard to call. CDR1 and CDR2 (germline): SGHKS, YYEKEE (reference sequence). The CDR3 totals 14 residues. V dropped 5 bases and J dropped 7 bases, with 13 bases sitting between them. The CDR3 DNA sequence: TGTGCCAGCAGGGAGATTTTCCCCAATTCACCCCTCCACTTT. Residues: CASREIFPNSPLHF.

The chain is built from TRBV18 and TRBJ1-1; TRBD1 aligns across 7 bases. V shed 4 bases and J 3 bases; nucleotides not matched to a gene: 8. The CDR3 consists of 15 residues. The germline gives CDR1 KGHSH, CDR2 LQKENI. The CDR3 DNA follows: TGTGCCAGCTCACAAGGACAGGTCAGTGACACTGAAGCTTTCTTT. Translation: CASSQGQVSDTEAFF.

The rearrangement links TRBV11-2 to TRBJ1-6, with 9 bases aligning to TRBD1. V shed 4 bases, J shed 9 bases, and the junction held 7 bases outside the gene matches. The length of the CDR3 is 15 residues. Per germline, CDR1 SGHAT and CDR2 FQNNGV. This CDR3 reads CASSYRQGEGSPLHF. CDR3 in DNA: TGTGCCAGCAGCTATAGACAGGGGGAAGGTTCACCCCTCCACTTT.

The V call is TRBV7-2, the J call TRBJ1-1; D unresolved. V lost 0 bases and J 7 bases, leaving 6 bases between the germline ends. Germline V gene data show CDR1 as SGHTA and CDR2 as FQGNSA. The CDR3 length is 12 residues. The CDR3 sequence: CASSLAQFEAFF. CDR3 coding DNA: TGTGCCAGCAGCTTAGCGCAGTTTGAAGCTTTCTTT. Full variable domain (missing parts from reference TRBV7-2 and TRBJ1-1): GAGVSQSPSNKVTEKGKDVELRCDPISGHTALYWYRQSLGQGLEFLIYFQGNSAPDKSGLPSDRFSAERTGGSVSTLTIQRTQQEDSAVYLCASSLAQFEAFFGQGTRLTVV.

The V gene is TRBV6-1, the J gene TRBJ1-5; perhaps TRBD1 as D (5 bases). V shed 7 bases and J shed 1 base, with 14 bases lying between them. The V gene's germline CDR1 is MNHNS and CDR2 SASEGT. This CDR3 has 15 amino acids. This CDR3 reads CASIAGGRSNQPQHF. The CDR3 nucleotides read TGTGCCAGCATCGCCGGGGGGAGGAGCAATCAGCCCCAGCATTTT.